This T cell receptor beta chain appears in the sequencing data of a study of blood T cell repertoires in COVID-19. Across the study: The analysed material was cDNA or gDNA that came from T cells, B-cell-depleted T cells, or PBMCs.

This table comes from immunoSEQ multiplex PCR, and its TCRdb copy is limited to in-frame clones, with some not included. The table has more than 85,000 clones, about 78% seen once; the top ten hold about 9.3%. The sequence was collected from a man in his 60s with active or convalescent COVID-19. The sequenced material came from peripheral blood.

For the CDR3, the DNA is TGCAGCGTGCGGACTCGTGAAAAACTGTTTTTT. This encodes CSVRTREKLFF. This rearrangement joins TRBV29-1 to TRBJ1-4; no clear D. CDR3 size: 11 residues. In germline, CDR1 is SQVTM, CDR2 ANQGSEA. The V and J ends lost 6 bases and 7 bases respectively, with 9 bases between them.